This T cell receptor (beta chain) was observed in a study of blood T cell repertoires in COVID-19. Study context: Sites in the United States, Italy and Spain provided acute and convalescent COVID-19 samples. Sources were T cells, B-cell-depleted T cells, or PBMCs; the material itself was cDNA or gDNA.

In the authors' workflow: From reference gene primer amplification, estimates of nucleated cell counts were derived. Repertoires were generated with immunoSEQ multiplex PCR, while TCRdb's copy carries only in-frame clones and drops some. The V and J calls and clone size come from that table; D and trimming were worked out from the DNA. The profile covers about 280,000 clones, with around 86% appearing a single time and roughly 8% taken by the ten largest. This clone has only a few counts. V lost 7 bases to trimming and J lost 9 bases, with 7 bases between them. The CDR3 has 11 residues. The germline V gene has CDR1 SNHLY and CDR2 FYNNEI.

V usage is TRBV2 and J usage is TRBJ1-6; no clear D. The specimen was peripheral blood. This receptor was identified in a man aged 40-49 years with active or convalescent COVID-19. CDR3 residues: CASNSGSPLHF. The CDR3, as DNA: TGTGCCAGCAACTCTGGTTCACCCCTCCACTTT.